These 6 T cell receptor beta chains share one sample of origin, sequenced in a study of graft-versus-host responses after intestinal transplantation. Profiling relied on immunoSEQ multiplex PCR, and the TCRdb table lists in-frame clones only, not all of them. This sample has 30,000 to 45,000 clones, with around 83% found just once. Sequenced material: PBMCs, taken 1070 days after transplant. These TCRs come from a human patient who received an intestinal transplant, so some T cells may come from the graft donor.

The chain employs TRBV6-1 and TRBJ2-7; 12 positions match TRBD2. The CDR3 is 14 residues long. V shed 6 bases and J 7 bases; nucleotides not matched to a gene: 7. CDR1 and CDR2 (germline): MNHNS, SASEGT. The CDR3 reads CASSRLAGDVEQYF. CDR3 nucleotide sequence: TGTGCCAGCAGCCGACTAGCGGGAGATGTTGAGCAGTACTTC.

This chain joins TRBV29-1 and TRBJ2-1; D is undetermined. Germline V lookup: CDR1 SQVTM, CDR2 ANQGSEA. There are 13 residues in the CDR3. With 7 bases removed from V and 5 bases from J, the gap between germline ends came to 15 bases. CDR3 loop: CSALPTDHNEQFF. The CDR3 bases are TGCAGCGCCCTCCCCACCGACCACAATGAGCAGTTCTTC.

This clone was detected only once. This chain links TRBV2 with TRBJ2-3, with no clear D. The CDR3 is 13 amino acids. V lost 3 bases and J 7 bases, leaving 11 bases between the germline ends. CDR1 and CDR2 (germline): SNHLY, FYNNEI. CDR3 region: CASSENGGNTQYF. For the CDR3, the DNA is TGTGCCAGCAGTGAGAACGGTGGGAATACGCAGTATTTT.

The chain joins TRBV4-1 to TRBJ2-1, with D possibly TRBD1 on 5 matching bases. CDR3 size: 17 residues. Germline V lookup: CDR1 MGHRA, CDR2 YSYEKL. The V and J ends lost 0 bases and 0 bases respectively, with 12 bases between them. CDR3 in amino acids: CASSQDPKGHSYNEQFF. DNA for the CDR3: TGCGCCAGCAGCCAAGATCCTAAGGGGCACTCCTACAATGAGCAGTTCTTC.

This chain joins TRBV7-9 and TRBJ1-5, with D unresolved. This CDR3 is built from 16 residues. V lost 0 bases and J 3 bases, leaving 12 bases between the germline ends. CDR1 and CDR2 from the germline V gene are SEHNR and FQNEAQ (reference sequence). In nucleotides, the CDR3 is TGTGCCAGCAGCTTAGCGTCACGAGAGGTCAATCAGCCCCAGCATTTT. Protein: CASSLASREVNQPQHF.

V usage is TRBV28 and J usage is TRBJ1-6; D is perhaps TRBD1 (5 bases). CDR3 length: 15 residues. Per germline, CDR1 MDHEN and CDR2 SYDVKM. The ends were cut back, 1 base at V and 10 bases at J, with 14 bases in the middle. The CDR3 sequence: CASSLLTGSRSPLHF. Here the CDR3 DNA reads TGTGCCAGCAGTTTATTAACAGGTAGTAGATCACCCCTCCACTTT.